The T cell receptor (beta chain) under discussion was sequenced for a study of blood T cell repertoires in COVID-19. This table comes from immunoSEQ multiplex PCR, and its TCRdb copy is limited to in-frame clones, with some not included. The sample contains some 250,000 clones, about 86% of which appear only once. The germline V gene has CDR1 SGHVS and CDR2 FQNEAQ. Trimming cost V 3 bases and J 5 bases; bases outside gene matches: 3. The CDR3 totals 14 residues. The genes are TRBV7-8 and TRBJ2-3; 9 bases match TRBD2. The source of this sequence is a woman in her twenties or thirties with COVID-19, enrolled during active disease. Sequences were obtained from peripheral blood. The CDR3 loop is CASSFSGGLDTQYF. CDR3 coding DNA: TGTGCCAGCAGCTTTAGCGGGGGTCTAGATACGCAGTATTTT.